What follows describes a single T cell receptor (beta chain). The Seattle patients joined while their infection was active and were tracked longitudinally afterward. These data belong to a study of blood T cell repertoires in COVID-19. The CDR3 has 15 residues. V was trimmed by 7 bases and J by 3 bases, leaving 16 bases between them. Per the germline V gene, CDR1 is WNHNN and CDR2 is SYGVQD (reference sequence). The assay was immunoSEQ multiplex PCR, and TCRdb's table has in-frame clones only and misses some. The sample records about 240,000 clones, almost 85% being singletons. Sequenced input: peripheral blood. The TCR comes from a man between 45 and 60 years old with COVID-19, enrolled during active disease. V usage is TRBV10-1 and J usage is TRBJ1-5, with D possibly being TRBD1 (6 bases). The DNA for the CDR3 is TGCGCCAGCAAGAAGGGGGGGGGTCCCAATCAGCCCCAGCATTTT. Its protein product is CASKKGGGPNQPQHF.